These 22 T cell receptor beta chains were sequenced from one sample in a study of identical twins. One entry per CDR3 protein results from TCRdb running MiXCR on the 5' RACE reads. The sample has a few hundred thousand distinct CDR3 sequences, 9.6% seen once. This sample was also put to use in a study of yellow fever vaccine responses in identical twins.

Sequencing input: PBMCs. These receptors came from a woman younger than 35 in good health.

This clonotype was seen more than once but under ten times. The gene calls are TRBV5-1 and TRBJ2-1; D is tentatively TRBD1 or TRBD2 (5 bases each). The V end was cut by 1 base, the J end by 0 bases, with 17 bases between. This CDR3 is built from 18 residues. CDR1 is SGHRS, CDR2 YFSETQ, per germline. CDR3 region: CASSLMTRDGLSYNEQFF. The CDR3 nucleotides read TGCGCCAGCAGCTTGATGACCCGGGACGGGCTCTCCTACAATGAGCAGTTCTTC.

This clonotype was detected ten times or more. The CDR3, as DNA: TGCGCCAGCAGCGAGGGACAGACAAATGAAAAACTGTTTTTT. It specifies CASSEGQTNEKLFF. The chain employs TRBV10-2 and TRBJ1-4; 7 nucleotides agree with TRBD1. The V and J ends lost 6 bases and 5 bases, in that order; junction bases with no gene match: 6. There are 14 residues in the CDR3. Germline assignment: CDR1 WSHSY and CDR2 SAAADI.

This clonotype was counted between two and nine times. CDR3 loop: CASSLVWTSGGWAQGYEQYF. The CDR3 DNA follows: TGCGCCAGCAGCTTGGTATGGACTAGCGGGGGTTGGGCCCAAGGCTACGAGCAGTACTTC. The chain has TRBV5-1 and TRBJ2-7, with 13 bases fitting TRBD2. Per the germline V gene, CDR1 is SGHRS and CDR2 is YFSETQ. This CDR3 comprises 20 residues. J was trimmed by 3 bases and V by 0 bases; bases with no gene match: 15.

This clonotype was recorded a few times. This may come from a read error, since a much larger clone is one base off. The chain carries TRBV5-5 and TRBJ2-7; D remains unclear. There are 13 residues in the CDR3. The V gene lost 0 bases and the J gene lost 3 bases, with 7 bases spanning the gap. Germline V lookup: CDR1 SGHKS, CDR2 YYEKEE (reference sequence). The CDR3 DNA reads TGTGCCAGCAGCTTGGAGCCGGGCTACGAGCAGTACTTC. It yields the protein CASSLEPGYEQYF.

Only a few counts were recorded for this clonotype. CDR3 DNA sequence: TGTGCCAGCATCTCGGACAGGGGAGCTTACGAGCAGTACTTC. Its protein is CASISDRGAYEQYF. V gene TRBV7-9 combines with J gene TRBJ2-7, with TRBD1 matching 9 bases. Germline V gives CDR1 SEHNR, CDR2 FQNEAQ (reference sequence). The CDR3 covers 14 residues. The junction had 8 bases not matched to a gene; V was cut back by 7 bases and J by 4 bases. Combining the CDR3 with reference TRBV7-9 and TRBJ2-7 gives the whole variable domain DTGVSQNPRHKITKRGQNVTFRCDPISEHNRLYWYRQTLGQGPEFLTYFQNEAQLEKSRLLSDRFSAERPKGSFSTLEIQRTEQGDSAMYLCASISDRGAYEQYFGPGTRLTVT.

This clonotype was observed at least ten times. The rearrangement uses TRBV5-1 and TRBJ2-7; D is unresolved. V lost 4 bases to trimming and J lost 3 bases, with 14 bases between them. Germline CDR1 is SGHRS and CDR2 is YFSETQ. The CDR3 is 14 residues long. The CDR3: CASSLNVHLYEQYF. Written as DNA, the CDR3 is TGCGCCAGCAGCCTGAACGTTCACCTCTACGAGCAGTACTTC.

This clonotype was seen once. This clone may be a read error of a much larger clone one base away. This chain links TRBV7-2 with TRBJ2-1, with D possibly being TRBD1 (5 bases). V lost 0 bases and J 5 bases, leaving 5 bases between the germline ends. The CDR3 is 13 residues long. CDR1 SGHTA and CDR2 FQGNSA come from the germline V gene. The CDR3 here is CASSLARDNEQFF. The CDR3 nucleotides read TGTGCCAGCAGCTTAGCCAGGGACAATGAGCAGTTCTTC.

The chain employs TRBV20-1 and TRBJ2-1, with D possibly being TRBD1 or TRBD2 (5 bases each). This CDR3 contains 15 residues. Between the trimmed V and J ends, which lost 1 base and 9 bases, there was a span of 19 bases. The germline gives CDR1 DFQATT, CDR2 SNEGSKA (reference sequence). The CDR3 coding sequence is TGCAGTGCTAGAGGATTCGGGACCCTATTGTCTGAGCAGTTCTTC. Encoded protein: CSARGFGTLLSEQFF.

This clonotype was counted many times. The chain joins TRBV25-1 to TRBJ2-7, with unresolved D. Trimming stripped 10 bases from V and 1 base from J, with 11 bases between. CDR3 length: 12 amino acids. CDR1 is MGHDK, CDR2 SYGVNS, per germline. The CDR3 protein is CATLGSSYEQYF. CDR3 nucleotides: TGTGCCACCCTGGGCTCATCCTACGAGCAGTACTTC.

This clonotype was seen at least ten times. V is TRBV6-1 and J is TRBJ2-3; tentative D call: TRBD1 (5 bases). Germline V CDR1 and CDR2: MNHNS, SASEGT. There are 16 residues in the CDR3. V was pared by 4 bases and J by 4 bases, with 18 bases between. The CDR3 nucleotides read TGTGCCAGCAGTGGGTTCGGGCGGTTGGGGCCAGATACGCAGTATTTT. It specifies CASSGFGRLGPDTQYF.

This CDR3 is CSVPKGPLSEQFF. The DNA of the CDR3 is TGCAGCGTACCGAAGGGCCCTCTCAGTGAGCAGTTCTTC. V gene TRBV29-1 combines with J gene TRBJ2-1; D gene unclear. V shed 6 bases and J shed 9 bases, with 18 bases lying between them. This CDR3 is built from 13 residues. Germline V CDR1 and CDR2: SQVTM, ANQGSEA.

There are a few counts of this clonotype. The chain couples TRBV6-2 or TRBV6-3 to TRBJ2-1; 9 bases line up with TRBD2. V trimming: 6 bases; J trimming: 4 bases; junction bases outside the gene matches: 10. The CDR3 loop spans 16 amino acids. The germline gives CDR1 MNHEY, CDR2 SVGEGT. The CDR3 region is CASSPTRSGGYNEQFF. The CDR3 DNA reads TGTGCCAGCAGCCCCACGCGAAGCGGGGGGTACAATGAGCAGTTCTTC.

This clonotype was seen a few times. This chain links TRBV5-1 with TRBJ2-7, with 8 bases matching TRBD1. The V gene's germline CDR1 is SGHRS and CDR2 YFSETQ. The V gene end was trimmed by 4 bases and the J gene end by 4 bases; junction bases not matched to a gene: 7. The CDR3 has 14 amino acids. The CDR3 sequence is CASSQQGVGYEQYF. In nucleotides, the CDR3 is TGCGCCAGCAGCCAACAGGGGGTAGGGTACGAGCAGTACTTC. The whole variable domain, remainder taken from reference TRBV5-1 and TRBJ2-7, is KAGVTQTPRYLIKTRGQQVTLSCSPISGHRSVSWYQQTPGQGLQFLFEYFSETQRNKGNFPGRFSGRQFSNSRSEMNVSTLELGDSALYLCASSQQGVGYEQYFGPGTRLTVT.

Note on this clonotype: A read error may be the cause here, since a much bigger clone is one base away. The chain has TRBV6-5 and TRBJ2-2; D may be TRBD1 (5 bases). This CDR3 spans 16 amino acids. Germline values: CDR1 MNHEY, CDR2 SVGAGI. Here the CDR3 DNA reads TGTGCCAACAGTTACCTCACAGGCGTTAGCACCGGGGAGCTGTTTTTT. This encodes CANSYLTGVSTGELFF.

The V call is TRBV7-3, the J call TRBJ2-5; D perhaps matches TRBD2 (6 bases). The germline V and J ends were trimmed by 4 bases and 6 bases, with 27 bases remaining between them. The CDR3 extends over 18 amino acids. CDR1 is SGHTA, CDR2 FQGTGA, per germline. CDR3 nucleotides: TGTGCCAGCAGCTCTTTAGCCACTAGCCGGGGGAACGAGAAGACCCAGTACTTC. Its protein product is CASSSLATSRGNEKTQYF.

In this sample, this clonotype turned up many times. One end of the junction does not line up with germline, which may come from a read error. The J gene is TRBJ2-1, the V gene TRBV7-3, with unresolved D. Germline-derived CDR1 and CDR2 are SGHTA and FQGTGA. The CDR3 has 14 residues. The CDR3 bases are TGTGCCAGCAGCTCCGGGCCTGCCTATAATGAGCAGTTCTTC. This gives the protein CASSSGPAYNEQFF.

This clonotype was observed many times. This sequence joins TRBV20-1 and TRBJ2-5; 7 nucleotides agree with TRBD1. This CDR3 has 14 residues. V lost 3 bases to trimming and J lost 1 base; unmatched junction nucleotides: 5. Germline CDR1 DFQATT, CDR2 SNEGSKA (reference sequence). DNA of the CDR3: TGCAGTGCTAGGGACAGGATGGTCCAAGAGACCCAGTACTTC. Encoded protein: CSARDRMVQETQYF.

Ten or more counts support this clonotype. The V and J genes are TRBV29-1 and TRBJ2-1; 8 bases are shared with TRBD2. V lost 4 bases to trimming and J lost 5 bases; unmatched junction nucleotides: 10. From germline, CDR1 is SQVTM and CDR2 ANQGSEA. This CDR3 has 15 residues. The CDR3 DNA reads TGCAGCGTTGTTTTGGGACTAGGGTCTAACAATGAGCAGTTCTTC. Its protein product is CSVVLGLGSNNEQFF.

This clonotype has ten or more counts. V and J are TRBV10-2 and TRBJ1-1; D is ambiguous. CDR3 length equals 12 residues. Trimming left V 7 bases short and J 1 base short, with 7 bases between. The germline gives CDR1 WSHSY, CDR2 SAAADI. The CDR3 sequence: CASKLGNTEAFF. In DNA form, the CDR3 reads TGCGCCAGCAAATTGGGGAACACTGAAGCTTTCTTT.

This sequence joins TRBV24-1 and TRBJ2-3; TRBD2 matches at 8 bases. This CDR3 comprises 16 residues. The germline CDR1 and CDR2 sequences are KGHDR and SFDVKD. Losses at the gene ends were 2 bases for V and 5 bases for J; bases not matched to a gene: 8. CDR3 protein: CATSDYRAGDLDTQYF. In DNA form, the CDR3 reads TGTGCCACCAGTGATTATCGAGCGGGAGACTTAGATACGCAGTATTTT.

This rearrangement joins TRBV20-1 to TRBJ2-7; TRBD1 agrees at 8 bases. Germline values: CDR1 DFQATT, CDR2 SNEGSKA (reference sequence). The V gene end was trimmed by 0 bases and the J gene end by 6 bases; junction bases not matched to a gene: 4. This CDR3 region has 13 residues. Written as DNA, the CDR3 is TGCAGTGCTAGAGATCCGACAGGGGTCGAGCAGTACTTC. Protein: CSARDPTGVEQYF.

The chain joins TRBV20-1 to TRBJ2-7, with 7 bases aligning to TRBD2. V gave up 3 bases and J gave up 1 base; unmatched junction bases: 12. Germline V gene lookup returns CDR1 DFQATT and CDR2 SNEGSKA (reference sequence). This CDR3 comprises 16 residues. The CDR3 region has the DNA TGCAGTGCTAGGTTCGTTGAGGCGGGAGTATCCTACGAGCAGTACTTC. Its protein product is CSARFVEAGVSYEQYF.